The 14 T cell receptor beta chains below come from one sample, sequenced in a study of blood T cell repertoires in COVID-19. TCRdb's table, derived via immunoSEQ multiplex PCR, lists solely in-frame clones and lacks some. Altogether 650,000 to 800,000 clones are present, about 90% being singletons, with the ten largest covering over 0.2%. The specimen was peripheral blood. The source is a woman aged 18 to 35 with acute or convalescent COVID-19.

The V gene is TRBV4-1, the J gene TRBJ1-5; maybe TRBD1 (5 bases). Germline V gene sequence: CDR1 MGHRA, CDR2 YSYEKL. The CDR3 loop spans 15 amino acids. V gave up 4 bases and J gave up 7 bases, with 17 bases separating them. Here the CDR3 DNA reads TGCGCCAGCAGCCCAATTCCCCTCTGGGGCCAGCCCCAGCATTTT. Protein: CASSPIPLWGQPQHF.

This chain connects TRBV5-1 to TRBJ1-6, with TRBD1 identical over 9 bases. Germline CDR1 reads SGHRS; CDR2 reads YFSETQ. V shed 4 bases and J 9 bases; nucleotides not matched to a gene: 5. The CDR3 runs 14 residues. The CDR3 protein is CASSTGQGGSPLHF. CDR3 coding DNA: TGCGCCAGCAGCACGGGACAGGGAGGTTCACCCCTCCACTTT.

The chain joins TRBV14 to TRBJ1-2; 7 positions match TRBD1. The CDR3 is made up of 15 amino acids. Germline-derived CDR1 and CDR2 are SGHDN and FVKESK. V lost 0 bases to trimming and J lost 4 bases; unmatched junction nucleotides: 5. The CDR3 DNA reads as TGTGCCAGCAGCCAAGATCTAGGGACAGCCTATGGCTACACCTTC. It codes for CASSQDLGTAYGYTF.

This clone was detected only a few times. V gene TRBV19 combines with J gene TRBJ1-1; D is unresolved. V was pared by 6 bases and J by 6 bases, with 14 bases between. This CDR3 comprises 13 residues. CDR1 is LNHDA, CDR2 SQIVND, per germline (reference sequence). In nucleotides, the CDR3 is TGTGCCAGTAGGCCGACGGGGTGGTCTGAAGCTTTCTTT. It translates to CASRPTGWSEAFF.

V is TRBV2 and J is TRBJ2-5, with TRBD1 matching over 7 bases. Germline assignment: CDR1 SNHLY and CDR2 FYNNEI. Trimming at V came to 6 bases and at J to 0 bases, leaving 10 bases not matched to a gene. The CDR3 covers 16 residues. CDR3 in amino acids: CASRVASGQYQETQYF. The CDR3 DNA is TGTGCCAGCAGAGTCGCTTCGGGACAGTACCAAGAGACCCAGTACTTC.

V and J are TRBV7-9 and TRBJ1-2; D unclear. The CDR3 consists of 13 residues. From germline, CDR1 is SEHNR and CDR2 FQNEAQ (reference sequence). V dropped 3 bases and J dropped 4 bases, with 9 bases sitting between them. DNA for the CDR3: TGTGCCAGCAGCTTCTTACAGTCCTATGGCTACACCTTC. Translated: CASSFLQSYGYTF.

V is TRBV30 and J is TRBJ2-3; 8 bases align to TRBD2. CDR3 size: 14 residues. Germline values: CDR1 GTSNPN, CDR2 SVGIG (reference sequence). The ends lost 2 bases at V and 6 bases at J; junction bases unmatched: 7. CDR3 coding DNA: TGTGCCTGGAGTTTCGGGGGGGGCCGGGATACGCAGTATTTT. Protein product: CAWSFGGGRDTQYF.

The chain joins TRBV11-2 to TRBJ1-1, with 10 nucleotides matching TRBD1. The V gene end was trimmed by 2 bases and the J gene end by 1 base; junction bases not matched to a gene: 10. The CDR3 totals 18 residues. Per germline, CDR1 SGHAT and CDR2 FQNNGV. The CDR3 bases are TGTGCCAGCAGCTTATTACCGGGACAGGGGTCATCGAACACTGAAGCTTTCTTT. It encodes CASSLLPGQGSSNTEAFF.

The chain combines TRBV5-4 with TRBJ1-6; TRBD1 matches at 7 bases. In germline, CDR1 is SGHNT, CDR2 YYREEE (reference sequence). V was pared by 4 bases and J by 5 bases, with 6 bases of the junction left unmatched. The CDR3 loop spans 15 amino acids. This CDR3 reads CASSRKTGNNSPLHF. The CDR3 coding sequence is TGTGCCAGCAGCAGGAAGACAGGGAATAATTCACCCCTCCACTTT.

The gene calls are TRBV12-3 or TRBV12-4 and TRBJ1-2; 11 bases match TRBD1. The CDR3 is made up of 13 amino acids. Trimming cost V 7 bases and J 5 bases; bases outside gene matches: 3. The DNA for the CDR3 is TGTGCCAGCACGGACAGGGGGCTGTATGGCTACACCTTC. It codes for CASTDRGLYGYTF.

CDR3 sequence: CASSNRVSGANVLTF. CDR3 nucleotides: TGTGCCAGCAGCAACAGAGTCTCTGGGGCCAACGTCCTGACTTTC. This chain links TRBV6-2 or TRBV6-3 with TRBJ2-6; the D is unclear. This CDR3 spans 15 amino acids. The germline V gene encodes CDR1 MNHEY and CDR2 SVGEGT. Trimming took off 6 bases at V and 0 bases at J, with 9 bases between the two ends.

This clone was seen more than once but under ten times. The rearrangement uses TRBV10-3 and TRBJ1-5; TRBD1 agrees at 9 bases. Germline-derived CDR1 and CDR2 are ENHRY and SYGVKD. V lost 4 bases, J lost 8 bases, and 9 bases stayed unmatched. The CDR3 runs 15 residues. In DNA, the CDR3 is TGTGCCATCAGTGGACGACAGGGGGATCTGGAGCCCCAGCATTTT. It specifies CAISGRQGDLEPQHF.

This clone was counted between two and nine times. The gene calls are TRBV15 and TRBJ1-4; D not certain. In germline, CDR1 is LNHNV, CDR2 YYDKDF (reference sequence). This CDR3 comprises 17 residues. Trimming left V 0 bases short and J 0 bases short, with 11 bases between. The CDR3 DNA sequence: TGTGCCACCAGCAGAGATCCCCAGCGAGCAACTAATGAAAAACTGTTTTTT. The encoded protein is CATSRDPQRATNEKLFF.

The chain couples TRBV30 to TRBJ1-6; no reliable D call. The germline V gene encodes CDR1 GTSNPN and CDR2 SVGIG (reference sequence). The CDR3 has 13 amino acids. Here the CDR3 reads CARRNSYNSPLHF. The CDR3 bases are TGTGCTCGCAGGAACTCCTATAATTCACCCCTCCACTTT.